Following are 18 T cell receptor beta chains from one sample sequenced in a study of tumor and adjacent non-tumor tissue in lung cancer. Three rounds of nested PCR, following a modified ARM-PCR protocol, produced the TCRbeta library. TCRdb reprocessed the multiplex PCR reads via MiXCR and lists one record per CDR3 protein. The repertoire holds around 120,000 distinct CDR3 sequences, with approximately 71% as singletons. No cell sorting was done before RNA was extracted from the tissue. The specimen was lung tumor tissue. The receptors shown here come from a man aged 30 to 45 with non-small cell lung cancer.

This clonotype was detected a few times. At one end, the junction sequence differs from germline, possibly due to a read error. V and J are TRBV5-6 and TRBJ2-5, with D possibly being TRBD2 (6 bases). The CDR3 is 14 residues long. Per germline, CDR1 SGHDT and CDR2 YYEEEE. CDR3: CTSSLVGEAETQYF. Here the CDR3 DNA reads TGTACCAGCAGCTTGGTGGGGGAGGCTGAGACCCAGTACTTC.

The V call is TRBV21-1, the J call TRBJ2-7; the table's TRBD1 call for D was not verified on the DNA. TRBV21-1 is a known pseudogene. This CDR3 contains 15 residues. CDR3 sequence reads: CASSKGLGTHYEQYF. In DNA form, the CDR3 reads TGTGCCAGCAGCAAAGGCCTGGGGACACACTACGAGCAGTACTTC.

The genes are TRBV5-1 and TRBJ2-7, with D perhaps given as TRBD1 or TRBD2 (5 bases each). The CDR3 spans 15 residues. Per germline, CDR1 SGHRS and CDR2 YFSETQ. With 4 bases removed from V and 2 bases from J, the gap between germline ends came to 16 bases. For the CDR3, the DNA is TGCGCCAGCAGCCTTGGGACGGCCGCTACCTACGAGCAGTACTTC. Translating gives CASSLGTAATYEQYF.

Regarding this clonotype: This could be a read error, since a much larger clone is one nucleotide away. The rearrangement joins TRBV20-1 to TRBJ1-2; D gene ambiguous. This CDR3 region has 11 residues. The V end was cut by 6 bases, the J end by 3 bases, with 8 bases between. Per germline, CDR1 DFQATT and CDR2 SNEGSKA (reference sequence). DNA of the CDR3: TGCAGTGCCGAGATGGACTATGGCTACACCTTC. Encoded protein: CSAEMDYGYTF.

The chain carries TRBV11-2 and TRBJ1-1, with TRBD1 identical over 7 bases. Germline CDR1 is SGHAT and CDR2 is FQNNGV. CDR3 size: 12 residues. V lost 5 bases and J lost 12; bases outside the gene matches: 9. The CDR3 reads CASSPYRGETFF. The CDR3, as DNA: TGTGCCAGCAGCCCGTACAGGGGAGAAACTTTCTTT.

Comment on this clonotype: This may be a read error, as it is one base from a much larger clone. This rearrangement joins TRBV6-2 or TRBV6-3 to TRBJ2-1, with TRBD1 as a possible D gene (6 bases). This CDR3 comprises 15 residues. In germline, CDR1 is MNHEY, CDR2 SVGEGT. The CDR3 reads CASRTGSAWDNEEFF. CDR3 DNA: TGTGCCAGCAGGACAGGCAGTGCATGGGACAATGAGGAGTTCTTC.

Points on this clonotype: This may stem from a read error, because a much larger clone lies one nucleotide away. The V call is TRBV20-1, the J call TRBJ1-2; no firm D call. Trimming took 1 base from V and 3 from J, leaving 12 bases between them. CDR3 size: 14 residues. Germline-derived CDR1 and CDR2 are DFQATT and SNEGSKA (reference sequence). The CDR3 loop reads CSARVPGSDYGYTF. Written as DNA, the CDR3 is TGCAGTGCTAGAGTTCCGGGGAGCGACTATGGCTACACCTTC.

The V call is TRBV6-1, the J call TRBJ2-1; D is undetermined. This CDR3 is built from 13 residues. Trimming pared 2 bases from V and 8 bases from J, leaving 10 bases between. CDR1 is MNHNS and CDR2 is SASEGT in the germline V gene. The CDR3 DNA reads as TGTGCCAGCAGTGAATGGCACGGCTATGAGCAGTTCTTC. This gives the protein CASSEWHGYEQFF.

In regard to this clonotype: This may stem from a read error, because a much larger clone lies one nucleotide away. This chain connects TRBV20-1 to TRBJ2-5; 14 bases are a match to TRBD2. The germline CDR1 and CDR2 sequences are DFQATT and SNEGSKA (reference sequence). This CDR3 comprises 17 residues. This chain's CDR3 is CSAVFGLAGGKAETLYF. For the CDR3, the DNA is TGCAGTGCCGTATTTGGACTAGCGGGAGGAAAGGCAGAGACCCTGTACTTC.

The gene calls are TRBV7-9 and TRBJ1-1, with no clear D. V lost 5 bases and J lost 0, with 7 bases in between. Germline V CDR1 and CDR2: SEHNR, FQNEAQ (reference sequence). CDR3 length: 13 amino acids. The CDR3 here is CASSVTLNTEAFF. CDR3 nucleotide sequence: TGTGCCAGCAGCGTGACGTTGAACACTGAAGCTTTCTTT.

There are a few counts of this clonotype. The V gene is TRBV7-8, the J gene TRBJ2-7, with D maybe TRBD2 (5 bases). The CDR3 totals 14 residues. Looked up from germline, CDR1 is SGHVS and CDR2 is FQNEAQ. V was clipped by 4 bases and J by 2 bases, with 12 bases between them. CDR3 sequence reads: CASSSRGNPYEQYF. The CDR3 nucleotides are TGTGCCAGCAGCTCCCGGGGTAATCCCTACGAGCAGTACTTC.

As for this clonotype: The junction and the germline gene differ at one end; a read error may be behind it. The gene calls are TRBV11-2 and TRBJ1-1, with a weak D call TRBD1 (6 bases). Germline V gene sequence: CDR1 SGHAT, CDR2 FQNNGV. The CDR3 is made up of 14 amino acids. The DNA of the CDR3 is TGTGCCGGCAGCTCCCTGGGGGGCAGGGCTGATGCTTTCTTT. Its protein product is CAGSSLGGRADAFF.

For this clonotype: With a much larger clone just one base away, this may be a read error. The rearrangement uses TRBV6-5 and TRBJ2-5; D possibly matches TRBD1 or TRBD2 (5 bases each). CDR1 and CDR2 from the germline V gene are MNHEY and SVGAGI. The CDR3 runs to 13 residues. CDR3 loop: CANSTGGKQTQYF. The CDR3 nucleotides read TGTGCCAACAGTACAGGAGGAAAACAGACCCAGTACTTC.

In regard to this clonotype: A much larger clone lies one base from this, so it may be a read error. This rearrangement joins TRBV6-5 to TRBJ1-1; D may be TRBD1 (5 bases). The CDR3 is 14 amino acids. Germline-derived CDR1 and CDR2 are MNHEY and SVGAGI. This chain's CDR3 is CASSRMRGGTKAFF. The CDR3 DNA is TGTGCCAGCAGCCGCATGAGGGGTGGCACTAAAGCTTTCTTT.

Only a few counts were recorded for this clonotype. This could be a read error, since a much larger clone is one nucleotide away. This sequence joins TRBV11-1 and TRBJ2-7; D not resolved. CDR1 is SGHAT, CDR2 FQDESV, per germline (reference sequence). V was clipped by 5 bases and J by 2 bases, with 4 bases between them. The CDR3 spans 11 residues. The CDR3 is CASSDTYEQYF. The CDR3 DNA is TGTGCCAGCAGCGACACCTACGAGCAGTACTTC.

As for this clonotype: A much larger clonotype is one base distant, so this may be a read error. The rearrangement links TRBV4-2 to TRBJ2-3; D is uncertain. The CDR3 sequence is 17 residues long. Germline CDR1 is LGHNA and CDR2 is YNFKEQ. CDR3 in DNA: TGTGCCAGCAGCCAAGATCTCCAGCGCGGTGTCACAGATATGCAGTATTTT. Its translation: CASSQDLQRGVTDMQYF.

This clonotype was seen a few times. The V and J genes are TRBV5-4 and TRBJ1-2; 7 bases match TRBD1. This CDR3 has 13 residues. The V segment lost 4 bases and the J segment 8 bases; nucleotides outside the gene matches: 8. Looked up from germline, CDR1 is SGHNT and CDR2 is YYREEE (reference sequence). CDR3 in amino acids: CASSPTGYEGYTF. DNA of the CDR3: TGTGCCAGCAGCCCGACAGGGTATGAGGGCTACACCTTC. The whole variable domain, filled in from reference TRBV5-4 and TRBJ1-2, reads ETGVTQSPTHLIKTRGQQVTLRCSSQSGHNTVSWYQQALGQGPQFIFQYYREEENGRGNFPPRFSGLQFPNYSSELNVNALELDDSALYLCASSPTGYEGYTFGSGTRLTVV.

The genes are TRBV11-2 and TRBJ2-7, with TRBD1 matching over 7 bases. The CDR3 length is 15 residues. In germline, CDR1 is SGHAT, CDR2 FQNNGV. CDR3 residues: CTNSIPGQWSYEQYF. CDR3 nucleotide sequence: TGTACCAACAGCATACCGGGACAGTGGTCCTACGAGCAGTACTTC. The full variable domain, in which reference TRBV11-2 and TRBJ2-7 provide the parts outside the CDR3, is EAGVAQSPRYKIIEKRQSVAFWCNPISGHATLYWYQQILGQGPKLLIQFQNNGVVDDSQLPKDRFSAERLKGVDSTLKIQPAKLEDSAVYLCTNSIPGQWSYEQYFGPGTRLTVT.